The sequence of this TCR beta chain was determined in a study of T cell changes during pregnancy in multiple sclerosis. Sequencing used immunoSEQ multiplex PCR; TCRdb keeps in-frame clones, though not all of them. The sample records approximately 130,000 clones, 90% to 96% being singletons. V lost 5 bases and J lost 0, with 11 bases in between. Per germline, CDR1 SGHTA and CDR2 FQGNSA. The CDR3 sequence is 14 residues long. The chain joins TRBV7-2 to TRBJ2-7, with TRBD1 as a possible D gene (5 bases). The input for sequencing was peripheral blood, taken after pregnancy. This clonotype was obtained from a female donor with multiple sclerosis, enrolled in a pregnancy study. Here the CDR3 DNA reads TGTGCCAGCAGCCCCCAACAGGCCTCCTACGAGCAGTACTTC. Translated: CASSPQQASYEQYF. Based on the CDR3 plus reference TRBV7-2 and TRBJ2-7, the full variable domain is GAGVSQSPSNKVTEKGKDVELRCDPISGHTALYWYRQSLGQGLEFLIYFQGNSAPDKSGLPSDRFSAERTGGSVSTLTIQRTQQEDSAVYLCASSPQQASYEQYFGPGTRLTVT.